Detailed here is one T cell receptor (beta chain). This entry comes from a study of cytomegalovirus exposure and HLA in healthy donors. The PCR had 60 Vbeta and 13 Jbeta primers. Clones were sequenced by immunoSEQ multiplex PCR, and TCRdb holds only the in-frame ones, with some missing. The sample lists about 200,000 clones, around 90% occurring once. J gave up 6 bases and V 4 bases, and 12 bases lay outside the gene matches. Germline V lookup: CDR1 LNHDA, CDR2 SQIVND (reference sequence). The CDR3 consists of 15 residues. The sequence derives from a boy aged 2 to 10 in good health and CMV-seronegative. V and J are TRBV19 and TRBJ2-7; 7 nucleotides match TRBD1. The sequenced sample was PBMCs. CDR3 coding DNA: TGTGCCAGTAGTACTGGGACAGTTCCCGGCCGCGAGCAGTACTTC. Translation: CASSTGTVPGREQYF.